This T cell receptor beta chain emerged from a study of blood T cell repertoires in COVID-19. Whole-study context: Collection of acute and convalescent COVID-19 samples took place in the United States, Italy and Spain.

After removal of 6 bases from V and 7 bases from J, the junction contained 25 bases not matched to a gene. Germline assignment: CDR1 MNHEY and CDR2 SMNVEV (reference sequence). The CDR3 consists of 19 residues. Adults between roughly 18 and 90 years of age took part from 24 US areas. Clones were sequenced by immunoSEQ multiplex PCR, and TCRdb holds only the in-frame ones, with some missing. The sample gives about 160,000 clones, around 87% of which show up once; 6.6% is in the top ten. The origin of this receptor is a woman in her 50s who had recovered from COVID-19. Specimen: PBMCs or T cells enriched from blood (not recorded which). The J gene is TRBJ1-2, the V gene TRBV27; TRBD1 aligns across 8 bases. CDR3 in DNA: TGTGCCAGCAGCCCAAGCCAGGGGGCCGCGGATGGCTATCGGGGTGGCTACACCTTC. Translation gives CASSPSQGAADGYRGGYTF.